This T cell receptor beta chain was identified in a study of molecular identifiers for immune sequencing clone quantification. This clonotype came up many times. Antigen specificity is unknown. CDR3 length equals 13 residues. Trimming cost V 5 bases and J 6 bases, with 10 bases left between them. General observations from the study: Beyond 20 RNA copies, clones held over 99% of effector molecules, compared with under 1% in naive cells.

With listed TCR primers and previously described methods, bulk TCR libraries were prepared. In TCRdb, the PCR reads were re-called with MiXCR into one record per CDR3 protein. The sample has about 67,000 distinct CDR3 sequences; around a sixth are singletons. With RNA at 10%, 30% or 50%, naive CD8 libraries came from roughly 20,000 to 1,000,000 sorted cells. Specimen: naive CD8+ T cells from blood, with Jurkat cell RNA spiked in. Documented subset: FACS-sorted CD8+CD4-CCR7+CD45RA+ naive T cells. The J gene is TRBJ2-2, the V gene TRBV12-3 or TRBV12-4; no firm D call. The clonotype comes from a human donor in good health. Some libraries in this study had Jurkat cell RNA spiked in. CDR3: CASSRMGSGELFF. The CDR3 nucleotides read TGTGCCAGCAGTCGTATGGGATCCGGGGAGCTGTTTTTT.